This T cell receptor beta chain was captured by sequencing in a study of T-cell reconstitution after alpha-beta-depleted transplantation in children. The authors prepared the TCRbeta library with unique molecular identifiers. MiXCR was run by TCRdb on the PCR reads, yielding one entry per CDR3 protein. The sample has 600,000 or so distinct CDR3 sequences, roughly 23% seen once. The V gene's germline CDR1 is DFQATT and CDR2 SNEGSKA (reference sequence). Trimming took 6 bases from V and 2 from J; bases not matched to a gene: 4. The CDR3 has 12 residues. The TCR comes from a boy under two years old who had a stem cell transplant for acute myeloid leukemia, so the T cells may come from the graft donor. This specimen consisted of PBMCs, mostly from graft donor cells, obtained 360 days after TCRalphabeta/CD19-depleted stem cell transplant. V gene TRBV20-1 combines with J gene TRBJ2-7, with TRBD1 identical over 7 bases. CDR3 amino acids: CSATGQPYEQYV. Here the CDR3 DNA reads TGCAGTGCCACGGGACAGCCCTACGAGCAGTACGTC.